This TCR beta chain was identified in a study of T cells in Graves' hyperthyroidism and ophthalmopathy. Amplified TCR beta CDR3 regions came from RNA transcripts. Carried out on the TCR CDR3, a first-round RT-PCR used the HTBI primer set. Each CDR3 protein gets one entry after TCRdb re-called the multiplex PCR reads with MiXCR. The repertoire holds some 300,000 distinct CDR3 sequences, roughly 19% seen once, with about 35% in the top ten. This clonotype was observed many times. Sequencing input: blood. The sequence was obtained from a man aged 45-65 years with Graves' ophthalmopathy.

CDR3: CSAREPPSEAFF. CDR3 DNA sequence: TGCAGTGCTAGAGAGCCCCCATCTGAAGCTTTCTTT. The genes are TRBV20-1 and TRBJ1-1; no reliable D call. CDR3 length: 12 amino acids. V was shortened by 0 bases and J by 6 bases, with 8 bases between the two germline ends. Germline V gives CDR1 DFQATT, CDR2 SNEGSKA (reference sequence).